This T cell receptor beta chain derives from a study of blood T cell repertoires in COVID-19. Measured with immunoSEQ multiplex PCR; TCRdb has only the in-frame clones, and not every one. The table lists tens of thousands of clones, around 86% of them singletons, with 16% in the top ten. J lost 11 bases, V lost 4 bases, and 9 bases had no gene match. The CDR3 length is 13 residues. Per the germline V gene, CDR1 is SGHDN and CDR2 is FVKESK. Sequencing used peripheral blood. V gene TRBV14 combines with J gene TRBJ2-7; 9 bases map to TRBD1. The origin of this receptor is a man between 40 and 49 years old with COVID-19, enrolled during active disease. CDR3 amino acids: CASSLGTGYYKYF. The CDR3 coding sequence is TGTGCCAGCAGCCTTGGGACAGGGTATTATAAGTACTTC. Supplemented by reference TRBV14 and TRBJ2-7, the full variable domain reads EAGVTQFPSHSVIEKGQTVTLRCDPISGHDNLYWYRRVMGKEIKFLLHFVKESKQDESGMPNNRFLAERTGGTYSTLKVQPAELEDSGVYFCASSLGTGYYKYFGPGTRLTVT.